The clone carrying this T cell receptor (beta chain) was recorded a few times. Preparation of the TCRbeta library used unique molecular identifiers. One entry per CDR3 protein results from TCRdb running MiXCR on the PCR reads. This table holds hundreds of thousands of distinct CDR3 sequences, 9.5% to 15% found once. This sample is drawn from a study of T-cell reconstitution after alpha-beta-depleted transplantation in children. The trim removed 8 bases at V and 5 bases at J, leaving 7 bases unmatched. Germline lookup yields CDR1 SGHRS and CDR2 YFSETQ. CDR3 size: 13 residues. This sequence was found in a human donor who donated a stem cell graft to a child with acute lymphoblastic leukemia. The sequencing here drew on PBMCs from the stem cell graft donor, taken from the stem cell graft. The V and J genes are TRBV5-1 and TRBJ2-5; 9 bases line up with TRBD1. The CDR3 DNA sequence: TGCGCCAGTTCGACAGGGGGGGATGAGACCCAGTACTTC. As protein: CASSTGGDETQYF.